One sample yielded the 4 T cell receptor beta chains listed below, sequenced in a study of CD8 T cells in ankylosing spondylitis. Via MiXCR, TCRdb re-called the 5' RACE reads, giving one row per CDR3 protein. The sample lists some 200,000 distinct CDR3 sequences; about 13% were seen once. The sequenced sample was blood, either unsorted or a sorted T cell fraction (not recorded which). The receptors were gathered from a male donor with ankylosing spondylitis or in good health (not recorded which).

This chain uses TRBV10-3 with TRBJ1-2, with D unclear. The germline V gene has CDR1 ENHRY and CDR2 SYGVKD. With 3 bases removed from V and 2 bases from J, the gap between germline ends came to 13 bases. The CDR3 is 15 amino acids. In nucleotides, the CDR3 is TGTGCCATCAGTGACCTGTCCGAGGAGAACTATGGCTACACCTTC. Translating gives CAISDLSEENYGYTF.

CDR3 in DNA: TGTGCCAGCAGCTCGGTAGCGGGAACTTTCGATGAGCAGTTCTTC. Amino acid sequence: CASSSVAGTFDEQFF. This chain links TRBV7-9 with TRBJ2-1, with TRBD2 matching 8 bases. CDR3 length: 15 residues. The germline CDR1 and CDR2 sequences are SEHNR and FQNEAQ (reference sequence). V lost 4 bases and J lost 8; bases outside the gene matches: 10.

This clonotype was seen a few times. The V gene is TRBV11-2, the J gene TRBJ2-7; TRBD1 is a possible D gene (7 bases). Per the germline V gene, CDR1 is SGHAT and CDR2 is FQNNGV. V shed 4 bases and J shed 6 bases, with 19 bases lying between them. The CDR3 totals 15 residues. In DNA form, the CDR3 reads TGTGCCAGCAGCTACCGAGGAGGAGGGGGCGTCGAGCAGTACTTC. It encodes CASSYRGGGGVEQYF.

The table lists this clonotype with many counts. The chain joins TRBV20-1 to TRBJ1-3; D perhaps matches TRBD1 (5 bases). V gave up 0 bases and J gave up 0 bases, with 18 bases separating them. The CDR3 extends over 18 amino acids. CDR1 DFQATT and CDR2 SNEGSKA come from the germline V gene (reference sequence). CDR3 sequence reads: CSARDGGQYRSSGNTIYF. CDR3 sequence (DNA): TGCAGTGCTAGAGATGGCGGTCAATACAGGTCCTCTGGAAACACCATATATTTT.